A single T cell receptor beta chain is shown here with its context. Its antigen remains unidentified. The sample is drawn from a study of T cell responses to AZD1222 COVID-19 vaccine. Points from the study as a whole: Regions 160-218 and 743-854 dominated among vaccine-associated CD4 TCRs spanning spike. Repertoire sampling occurred only after the peak T cell response. Spike-specific TCR breadth and depth both grew after two AZD1222 doses.

Germline CDR1 and CDR2: LGHNA and YSLEER. The trim removed 6 bases at V and 10 bases at J, leaving 6 bases unmatched. The CDR3 is made up of 12 amino acids. The data were produced by immunoSEQ multiplex PCR, yet TCRdb's version contains in-frame clones alone and is incomplete. The sample shows roughly 96,000 clones, about 88% of them seen only once. The sequences come from peripheral blood, collected on day 0 of AZD1222 vaccination. This TCR was recovered from an adult in good health. The chain is built from TRBV4-3 and TRBJ2-1, with 7 bases matching TRBD2. The CDR3 sequence: CASRRIGGEQFF. The DNA of the CDR3 is TGCGCCAGCAGGCGTATCGGGGGGGAGCAGTTCTTC.